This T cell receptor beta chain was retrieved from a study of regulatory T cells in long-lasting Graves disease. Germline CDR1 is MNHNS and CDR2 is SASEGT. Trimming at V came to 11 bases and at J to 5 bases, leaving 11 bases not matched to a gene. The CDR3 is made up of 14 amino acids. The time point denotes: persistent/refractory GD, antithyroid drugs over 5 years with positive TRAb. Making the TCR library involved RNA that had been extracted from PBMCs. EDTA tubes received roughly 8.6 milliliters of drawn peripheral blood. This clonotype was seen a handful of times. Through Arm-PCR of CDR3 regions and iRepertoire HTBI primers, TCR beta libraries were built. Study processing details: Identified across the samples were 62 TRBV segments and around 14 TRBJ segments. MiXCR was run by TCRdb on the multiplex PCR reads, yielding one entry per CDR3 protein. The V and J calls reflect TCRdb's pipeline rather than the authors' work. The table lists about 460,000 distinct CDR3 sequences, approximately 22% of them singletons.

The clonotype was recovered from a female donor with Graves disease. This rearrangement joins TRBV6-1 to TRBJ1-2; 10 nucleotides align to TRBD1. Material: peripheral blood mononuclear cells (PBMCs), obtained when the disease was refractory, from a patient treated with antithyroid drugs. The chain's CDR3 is CASQSRTGGYGYTF. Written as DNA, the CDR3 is TGTGCCTCCCAATCCCGGACAGGGGGATATGGCTACACCTTC.